A single TCR beta chain is shown here with its context. TCRdb itself ran the 5' RACE reads through MiXCR, one entry per CDR3 protein. The table has approximately 580,000 distinct CDR3 sequences, around a sixth seen once. Trimming removed 2 bases at V and 0 bases at J, with 16 bases between. The CDR3 has 17 residues. Germline CDR1 is MNHNS and CDR2 is SASEGT. This sample is drawn from a study of T cells after yellow fever vaccination. The sequence came from a man aged 18 to 30 who received the YFV17D yellow fever vaccine. The chain uses TRBV6-1 and TRBJ1-1; D may be TRBD1 (6 bases). The starting material was PBMCs, obtained about 5 days after the first yellow fever vaccination. The CDR3 spells CASSERETGYMNTEAFF. CDR3 DNA: TGTGCCAGCAGTGAAAGAGAGACAGGCTACATGAACACTGAAGCTTTCTTT.